This TCR beta chain was observed in a study of vaccination effects on CD4 cells after COVID-19. Clones were read by immunoSEQ multiplex PCR, and TCRdb kept only the in-frame ones, dropping some. The table lists about 45,000 clones, over 60% of them singletons. To note about this clone: Its antigen is not known.

Cultured cells yielded isolated CD4+ T cells after around 10 days. Participants each got two BNT162b2 or mRNA-1273 vaccine doses. It was on days 3 and 7 that half the medium was replaced with IL-2 medium. This sequence was found in a human donor who received a COVID-19 vaccine. Sequenced material: CD4+ T cells from PBMCs cultured without peptide, taken after COVID-19 vaccination.

The CDR3 is CATSAGPGQGWLSEQFF. As DNA, the CDR3 is TGTGCCACCAGTGCAGGGCCTGGGCAGGGATGGTTGAGTGAGCAGTTCTTC. The chain joins TRBV24-1 to TRBJ2-1; D might be TRBD1 (5 bases). This CDR3 is 17 amino acids long. Trimming took off 5 bases at V and 9 bases at J, with 25 bases between the two ends. Germline V gene data show CDR1 as KGHDR and CDR2 as SFDVKD.